This T cell receptor beta chain was identified in a study of T cells in localized non-small cell lung cancer. A note on this clone: The antigen is not known.

CDR3 length equals 14 residues. The V and J ends lost 5 bases and 3 bases respectively, with 11 bases between them. The germline V gene encodes CDR1 MDHEN and CDR2 SYDVKM. The study, taken as a whole, reports: There were a median roughly 60 of the top 100 tumor clones appearing in adjacent lung. Only one tumor region went through sequencing, so heterogeneity may still be there. A denser population of T cells in blood accompanied longer overall survival. Of the tissues analyzed, uninvolved adjacent lung showed maximal T cell clonality, greater than tumor.

The repertoire was sequenced with immunoSEQ multiplex PCR; TCRdb's copy has only in-frame clones and lacks some. Of 50,000 to 55,000 clones listed, around four fifths are singletons. The chain carries TRBV28 and TRBJ1-5, with a tentative D call TRBD1 (6 bases). The sample here was peripheral blood mononuclear cells, taken before any cancer treatment. The TCR originated in a man aged 40 to 69 with stage III lung adenocarcinoma. The CDR3 coding sequence is TGTGCCAGCAGTCGGACAGCGGACAATCAGCCCCAGCATTTT. As protein: CASSRTADNQPQHF.